This T cell receptor beta chain was identified during a study of cytomegalovirus exposure and HLA in healthy donors. Primers included in the PCR were 60 Vbeta and 13 Jbeta primers. The method was immunoSEQ multiplex PCR; TCRdb's version includes in-frame clones alone and lacks a portion of them. Of approximately 190,000 clones in the sample, 78% were seen once. The CDR3 length is 15 residues. CDR1 and CDR2 (germline): MNHEY, SVGAGI. V dropped 7 bases and J dropped 5; count of bases not matched to a gene: 9. The donors gave bone marrow, and they were healthy. Sequencing used PBMCs. The V gene is TRBV6-5, the J gene TRBJ2-3; 10 nucleotides align to TRBD1. The origin of this receptor is a woman aged 30 to 39 in good health and CMV-seropositive. In nucleotides, the CDR3 is TGTGCCAGCACGAGGCACGGACAGGGGGTAGATACGCAGTATTTT. Its protein product is CASTRHGQGVDTQYF.